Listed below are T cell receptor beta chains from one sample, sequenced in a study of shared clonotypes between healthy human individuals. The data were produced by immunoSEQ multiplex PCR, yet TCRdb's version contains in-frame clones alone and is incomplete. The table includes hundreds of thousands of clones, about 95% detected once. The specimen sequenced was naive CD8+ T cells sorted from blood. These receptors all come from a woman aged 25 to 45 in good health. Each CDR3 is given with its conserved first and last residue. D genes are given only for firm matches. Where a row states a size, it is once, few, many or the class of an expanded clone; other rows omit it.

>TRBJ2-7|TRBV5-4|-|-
TGTGCCAGCAGCTCTCCGGGACTCCCTTCTGATCACGAGCAGTACTTC
CASSSPGLPSDHEQYF
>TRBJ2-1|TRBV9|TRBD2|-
TGTGCCAGCAGCCCTCTTGGACTAGCGGAACTTACAGTCTACAATGAGCAGTTCTTC
CASSPLGLAELTVYNEQFF
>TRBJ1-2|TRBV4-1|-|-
TGCGCCAGCAGCCAACGCCCGGGTTATGGCTACACCTTC
CASSQRPGYGYTF
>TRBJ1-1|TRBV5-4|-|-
TGTGCCAGCAGCTTTCGGGGCGGGAATGAAGCTTTCTTT
CASSFRGGNEAFF
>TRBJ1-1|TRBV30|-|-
TGTGCCTGGAGTCTGAACACTGAAGCTTTCTTT
CAWSLNTEAFF
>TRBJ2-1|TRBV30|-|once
TGTGCCTGGAGGGGAGAGAGCGGCTCGGAGCAGTTCTTC
CAWRGESGSEQFF
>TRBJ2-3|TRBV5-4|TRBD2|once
TGTGCCAGCAGCTTGGGGCCAGCGGGAGGGCCATACACAGATACGCAGTATTTT
CASSLGPAGGPYTDTQYF
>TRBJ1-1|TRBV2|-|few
TGTGCCAGCAGCGTCACGGAGGGGTTCACTGAAGCTTTCTTT
CASSVTEGFTEAFF
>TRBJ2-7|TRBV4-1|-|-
TGCGCCAGCAGCCACAATTGGACCCCCTACGAGCAGTACTTC
CASSHNWTPYEQYF
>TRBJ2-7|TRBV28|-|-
TGTGCCAGCAGTTTAGGGAACTCCTACGAGCAGTACTTC
CASSLGNSYEQYF
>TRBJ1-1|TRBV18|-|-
TGTGCCAGCTCACCACCCCCCTACAGGGAAGATAGCACTGAAGCTTTCTTT
CASSPPPYREDSTEAFF
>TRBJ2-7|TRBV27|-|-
TGTGCCAGCAGTCAAATAGCGCAAGTCTACGAGCAGTACTTC
CASSQIAQVYEQYF
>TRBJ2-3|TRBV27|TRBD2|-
TGTGCCAGCAGTTTGGGACTAGCGGGAGGATCGACAGATACGCAGTATTTT
CASSLGLAGGSTDTQYF
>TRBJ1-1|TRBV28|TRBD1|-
TGTGCCAGCAGCCGAGGGACAGGGTGGATCCCTGAAGCTTTCTTT
CASSRGTGWIPEAFF
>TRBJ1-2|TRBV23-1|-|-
TGCGCCAGCAGTTCCCCCCCTACCGGGCACCTCTATGGCTACACCTTC
CASSSPPTGHLYGYTF
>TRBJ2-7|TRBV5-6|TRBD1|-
TGTGCCAGCAGCTTGGGTCAGGGGGCCTACGAGCAGTACTTC
CASSLGQGAYEQYF
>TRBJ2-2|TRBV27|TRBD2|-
TGTGCCAGCAGTCTCCGGACTAGCGGGATTTCGGGGGAGCTGTTTTTT
CASSLRTSGISGELFF
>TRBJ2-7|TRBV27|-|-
TGTGCCAGCAGCGCGTTTGGCGAGAGCTCCTACGAGCAGTACTTC
CASSAFGESSYEQYF
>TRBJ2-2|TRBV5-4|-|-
TGTGCCAGCAGCCCCTCGGAGCCCACCGGGGAGCTGTTTTTT
CASSPSEPTGELFF
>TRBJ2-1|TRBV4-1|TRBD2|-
TGCGCCAGCAGCCAAGATACGGTAGCGGGATATAATGAGCAGTTCTTC
CASSQDTVAGYNEQFF
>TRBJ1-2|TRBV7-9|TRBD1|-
TGTGCCAGCAGCTGGGGGGACAGGAACTATGGCTACACCTTC
CASSWGDRNYGYTF
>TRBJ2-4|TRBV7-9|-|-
TGTGCCAGCAGCCCCGATGACATTCAGTACTTC
CASSPDDIQYF
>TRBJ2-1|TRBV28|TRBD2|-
TGTGCCGGCCAACCGGGACTAGCGGGGTCCTCCTACAATGAGCAGTTCTTC
CAGQPGLAGSSYNEQFF
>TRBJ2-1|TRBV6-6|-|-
TGTGCCAGCACCACAGGGCTCCACAGCTCCTACAATGAGCAGTTCTTC
CASTTGLHSSYNEQFF